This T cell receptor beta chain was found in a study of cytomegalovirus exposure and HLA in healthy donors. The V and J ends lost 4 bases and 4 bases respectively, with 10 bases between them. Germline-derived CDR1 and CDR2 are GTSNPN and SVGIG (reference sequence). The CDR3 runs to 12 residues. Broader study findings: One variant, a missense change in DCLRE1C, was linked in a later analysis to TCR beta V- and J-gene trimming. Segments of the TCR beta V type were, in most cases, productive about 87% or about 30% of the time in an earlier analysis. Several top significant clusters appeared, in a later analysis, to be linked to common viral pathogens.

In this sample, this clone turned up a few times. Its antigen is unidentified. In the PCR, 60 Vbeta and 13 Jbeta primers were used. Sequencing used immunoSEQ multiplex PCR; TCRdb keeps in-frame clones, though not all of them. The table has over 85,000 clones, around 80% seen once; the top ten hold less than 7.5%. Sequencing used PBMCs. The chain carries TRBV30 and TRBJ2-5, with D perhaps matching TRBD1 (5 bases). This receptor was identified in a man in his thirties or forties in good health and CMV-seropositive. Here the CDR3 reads CAWTPGLETQYF. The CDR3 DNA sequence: TGTGCCTGGACTCCAGGGTTAGAGACCCAGTACTTC.